These 15 T cell receptor beta chains originate from one sample sequenced in a study of T-cell memory formation after mild COVID-19. TCRdb called the 5' RACE reads again in MiXCR, with one record for every CDR3 protein. The table lists about 45,000 distinct CDR3 sequences, roughly 9% of them singletons. Sequenced sample: PBMCs or a T cell subset sorted from them (not recorded which). The receptors stem from an adult woman who had mild COVID-19 (a few samples of this study predate the infection). Cell type and time point are not known.

The chain combines TRBV29-1 with TRBJ2-1, with D possibly TRBD2 on 5 matching bases. This CDR3 spans 15 amino acids. Germline-derived CDR1 and CDR2 are SQVTM and ANQGSEA. The ends were cut back, 8 bases at V and 3 bases at J, with 20 bases in the middle. The CDR3 sequence: CSLLEGGYSYNEQFF. CDR3 DNA sequence: TGCAGCCTCCTTGAGGGCGGGTATAGCTACAATGAGCAGTTCTTC.

This clonotype was recorded many times. This chain links TRBV6-5 with TRBJ1-1; unclear D gene. Trimming cost V 4 bases and J 3 bases, with 12 bases left between them. Per the germline V gene, CDR1 is MNHEY and CDR2 is SVGAGI. This CDR3 contains 14 residues. The CDR3 DNA follows: TGTGCCAGCAGTTCCTACCTGTCCGACACTGAAGCTTTCTTT. It specifies CASSSYLSDTEAFF.

This clonotype was found many times. The chain links TRBV7-6 to TRBJ2-1; D uncertain. This CDR3 is 15 amino acids long. Trimming removed 2 bases at V and 0 bases at J, with 8 bases between. Germline V lookup: CDR1 SGHVS, CDR2 FNYEAQ. The CDR3 protein is CASSLSVDSYNEQFF. The CDR3, as DNA: TGTGCCAGCAGCTTAAGCGTGGACTCCTACAATGAGCAGTTCTTC. The variable domain in full, with the rest retrieved from reference TRBV7-6 and TRBJ2-1, is GAGVSQSPRYKVTKRGQDVALRCDPISGHVSLYWYRQALGQGPEFLTYFNYEAQQDKSGLPNDRFSAERPEGSISTLTIQRTEQRDSAMYRCASSLSVDSYNEQFFGPGTRLTVL.

J is TRBJ2-1 and V is TRBV25-1; TRBD1 matches 12 bases. The CDR3 is 14 amino acids. Germline V gene data show CDR1 as MGHDK and CDR2 as SYGVNS. V shed 7 bases and J 8 bases; nucleotides not matched to a gene: 6. CDR3 region: CASMGTGGMDEQFF. CDR3 DNA sequence: TGTGCCAGCATGGGGACAGGGGGCATGGATGAGCAGTTCTTC.

J is TRBJ2-3 and V is TRBV20-1, with 13 nucleotides matching TRBD2. V shed 5 bases, J shed 4 bases, and the junction held 3 bases outside the gene matches. Germline lookup yields CDR1 DFQATT and CDR2 SNEGSKA (reference sequence). The CDR3 runs 14 residues. The CDR3 reads CSARLAGGADTQYF. CDR3 sequence (DNA): TGCAGTGCTCGACTAGCGGGAGGTGCAGATACGCAGTATTTT.

This clonotype was counted between two and nine times. This chain joins TRBV6-2 or TRBV6-3 and TRBJ2-1; 8 nucleotides agree with TRBD2. The V gene's germline CDR1 is MNHEY and CDR2 SVGEGT. V lost 6 bases and J lost 2; bases outside the gene matches: 6. The CDR3 is 15 residues long. The CDR3 is CASRLAGTAYNEQFF. In nucleotides, the CDR3 is TGTGCCAGCAGATTAGCGGGGACGGCCTACAATGAGCAGTTCTTC.

This chain connects TRBV20-1 to TRBJ2-5; the match to TRBD2 covers 8 bases. Germline V gene sequence: CDR1 DFQATT, CDR2 SNEGSKA (reference sequence). The CDR3 spans 16 residues. The DNA for the CDR3 is TGCAGCTCCTTAGGGCTAGCGGGTGGACGCCAAGAGACCCAGTACTTC. Its protein is CSSLGLAGGRQETQYF.

The V and J genes are TRBV6-1 and TRBJ2-7, with D possibly being TRBD2 (6 bases). V lost 4 bases to trimming and J lost 6 bases, with 13 bases between them. The germline V gene encodes CDR1 MNHNS and CDR2 SASEGT. The CDR3 is made up of 13 amino acids. CDR3 coding DNA: TGTGCCAGCAGTGGAGCCTGGGGAGGCGAGCAGTACTTC. Translated, it gives CASSGAWGGEQYF.

The chain uses TRBV28 and TRBJ1-5; no definite D call. Trimming pared 6 bases from V and 0 bases from J, leaving 6 bases between. CDR3 size: 13 residues. CDR1 is MDHEN and CDR2 is SYDVKM in the germline V gene. The CDR3 region is CASSPDSNQPQHF. DNA of the CDR3: TGTGCCAGCAGCCCCGATAGCAATCAGCCCCAGCATTTT. The full variable domain, completed using reference TRBV28 and TRBJ1-5, is DVKVTQSSRYLVKRTGEKVFLECVQDMDHENMFWYRQDPGLGLRLIYFSYDVKMKEKGDIPEGYSVSREKKERFSLILESASTNQTSMYLCASSPDSNQPQHFGDGTRLSIL.

The CDR3, as DNA: TGCGCCAGCAGCACCAGGTCAACTAATGAAAAACTGTTTTTT. Protein: CASSTRSTNEKLFF. The chain carries TRBV5-1 and TRBJ1-4; D not resolved. The CDR3 contains 14 residues. V shed 4 bases and J shed 0 bases, with 7 bases lying between them. Looked up from germline, CDR1 is SGHRS and CDR2 is YFSETQ.

This clonotype was seen more than once but under ten times. This chain links TRBV29-1 with TRBJ2-3, with D tentatively TRBD1 (5 bases). V was shortened by 8 bases and J by 0 bases, with 15 bases between the two germline ends. The CDR3 consists of 14 residues. From germline, CDR1 is SQVTM and CDR2 ANQGSEA. In DNA, the CDR3 is TGCAGCTCTGGACACCACGAAAGCACAGATACGCAGTATTTT. It specifies CSSGHHESTDTQYF.

This clonotype was recorded a few times. The chain uses TRBV12-3 or TRBV12-4 and TRBJ1-1, with D uncertain. The V gene lost 1 base and the J gene lost 1 base, with 10 bases spanning the gap. The CDR3 consists of 15 residues. The CDR3 DNA reads as TGTGCCAGCAGTTTAGGTTTACACCAGAACACTGAAGCTTTCTTT. Translating it yields CASSLGLHQNTEAFF.

The table lists this clonotype with many counts. The chain is built from TRBV7-3 and TRBJ2-5; D not certain. The CDR3 covers 14 residues. Germline-derived CDR1 and CDR2 are SGHTA and FQGTGA. Trimming cost V 5 bases and J 1 base, with 11 bases left between them. CDR3 nucleotide sequence: TGTGCCAGCAGCCCCGGTATAGCCCAAGAGACCCAGTACTTC. Its protein is CASSPGIAQETQYF.

The genes are TRBV11-2 and TRBJ2-3; 8 nucleotides line up with TRBD2. The CDR3 totals 15 residues. Germline-derived CDR1 and CDR2 are SGHAT and FQNNGV. With V trimmed by 5 bases and J by 1 base, 5 bases remained unmatched. In nucleotides, the CDR3 is TGTGCCAGCAGCCCTCCCGGGGGGGGCACAGATACGCAGTATTTT. Protein sequence: CASSPPGGGTDTQYF.

This clonotype was seen a few times. The rearrangement joins TRBV10-3 to TRBJ1-1; D is undetermined. In germline, CDR1 is ENHRY, CDR2 SYGVKD. The CDR3 contains 13 residues. V shed 10 bases and J shed 0 bases, with 12 bases lying between them. The CDR3 nucleotides read TGTGCCACGGGTCCGCAGTTGAACACTGAAGCTTTCTTT. As protein: CATGPQLNTEAFF.